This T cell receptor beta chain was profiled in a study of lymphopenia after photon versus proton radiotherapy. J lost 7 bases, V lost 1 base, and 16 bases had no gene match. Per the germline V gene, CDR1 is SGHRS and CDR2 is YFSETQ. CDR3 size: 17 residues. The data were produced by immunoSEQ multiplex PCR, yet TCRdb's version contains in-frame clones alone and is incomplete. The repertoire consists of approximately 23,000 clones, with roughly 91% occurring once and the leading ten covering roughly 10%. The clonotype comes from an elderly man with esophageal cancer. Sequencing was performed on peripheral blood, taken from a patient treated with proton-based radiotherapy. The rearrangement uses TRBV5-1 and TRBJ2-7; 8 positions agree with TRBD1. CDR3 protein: CASSLKARGTGPREQYF. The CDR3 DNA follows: TGCGCCAGCAGCTTGAAAGCCCGAGGGACAGGTCCCAGGGAGCAGTACTTC.